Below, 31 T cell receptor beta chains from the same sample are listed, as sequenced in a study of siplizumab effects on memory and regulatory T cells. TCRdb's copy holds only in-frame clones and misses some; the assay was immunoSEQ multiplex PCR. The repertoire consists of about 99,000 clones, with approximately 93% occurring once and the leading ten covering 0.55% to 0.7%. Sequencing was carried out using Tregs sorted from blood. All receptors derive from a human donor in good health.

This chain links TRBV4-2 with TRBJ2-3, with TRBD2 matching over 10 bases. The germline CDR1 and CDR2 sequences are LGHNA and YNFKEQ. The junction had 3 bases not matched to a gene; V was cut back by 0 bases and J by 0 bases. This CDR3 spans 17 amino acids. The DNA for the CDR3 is TGTGCCAGCAGCCAAGATGCACTAGCGGGAAGCACAGATACGCAGTATTTT. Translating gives CASSQDALAGSTDTQYF.

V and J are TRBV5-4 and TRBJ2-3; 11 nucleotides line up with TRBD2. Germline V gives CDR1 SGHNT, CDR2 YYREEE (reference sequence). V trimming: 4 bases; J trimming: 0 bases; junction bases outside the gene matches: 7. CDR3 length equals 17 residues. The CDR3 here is CASSKLWTSGSTDTQYF. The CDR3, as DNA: TGTGCCAGCAGCAAACTGTGGACTAGCGGGAGCACAGATACGCAGTATTTT.

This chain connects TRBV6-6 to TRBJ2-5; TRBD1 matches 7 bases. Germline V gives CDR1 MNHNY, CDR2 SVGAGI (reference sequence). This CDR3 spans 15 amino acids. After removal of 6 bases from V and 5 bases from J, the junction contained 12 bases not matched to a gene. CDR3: CASSNADRAGETQYF. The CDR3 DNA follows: TGTGCCAGCAGCAACGCCGACAGGGCAGGGGAGACCCAGTACTTC.

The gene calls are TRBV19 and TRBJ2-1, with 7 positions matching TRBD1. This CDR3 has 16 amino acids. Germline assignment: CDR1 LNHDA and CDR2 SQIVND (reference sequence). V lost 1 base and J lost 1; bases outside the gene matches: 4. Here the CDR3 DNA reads TGTGCCAGTAGTATAGGACAGGGTGGGTCCTACAATGAGCAGTTCTTC. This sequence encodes CASSIGQGGSYNEQFF. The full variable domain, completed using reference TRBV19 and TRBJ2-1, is DGGITQSPKYLFRKEGQNVTLSCEQNLNHDAMYWYRQDPGQGLRLIYYSQIVNDFQKGDIAEGYSVSREKKESFPLTVTSAQKNPTAFYLCASSIGQGGSYNEQFFGPGTRLTVL.

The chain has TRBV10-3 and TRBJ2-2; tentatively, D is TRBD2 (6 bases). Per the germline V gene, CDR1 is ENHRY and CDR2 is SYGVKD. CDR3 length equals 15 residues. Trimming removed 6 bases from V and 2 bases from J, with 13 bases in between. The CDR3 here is CAISVADPNTGELFF. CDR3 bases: TGTGCCATCAGCGTAGCGGACCCTAACACCGGGGAGCTGTTTTTT.

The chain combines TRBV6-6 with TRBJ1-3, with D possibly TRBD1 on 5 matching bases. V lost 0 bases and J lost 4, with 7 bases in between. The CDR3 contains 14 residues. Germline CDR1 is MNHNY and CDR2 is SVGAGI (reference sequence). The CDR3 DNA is TGTGCCAGCAGTTACTCTGGGGGAGGAAACACCATATATTTT. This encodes CASSYSGGGNTIYF.

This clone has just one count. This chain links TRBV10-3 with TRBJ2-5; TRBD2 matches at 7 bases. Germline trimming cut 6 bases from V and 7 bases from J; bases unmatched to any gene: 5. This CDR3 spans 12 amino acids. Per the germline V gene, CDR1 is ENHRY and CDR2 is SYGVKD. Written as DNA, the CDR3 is TGTGCCATCAGCGGACTAGGCGGGACCCAGTACTTC. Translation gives CAISGLGGTQYF.

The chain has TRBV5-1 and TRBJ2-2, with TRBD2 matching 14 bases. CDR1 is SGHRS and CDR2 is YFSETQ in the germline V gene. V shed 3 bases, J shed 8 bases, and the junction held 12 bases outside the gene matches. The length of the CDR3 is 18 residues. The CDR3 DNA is TGCGCCAGCAGCTCAACACCGGGACTAGCGGGAGATCCGGGGGAGCTGTTTTTT. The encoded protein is CASSSTPGLAGDPGELFF.

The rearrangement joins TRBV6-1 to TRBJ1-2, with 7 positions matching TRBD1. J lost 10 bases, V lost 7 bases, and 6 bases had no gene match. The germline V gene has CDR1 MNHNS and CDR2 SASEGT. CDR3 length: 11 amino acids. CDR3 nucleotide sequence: TGTGCCAGCATACGGGACAGCATCTACACCTTC. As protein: CASIRDSIYTF.

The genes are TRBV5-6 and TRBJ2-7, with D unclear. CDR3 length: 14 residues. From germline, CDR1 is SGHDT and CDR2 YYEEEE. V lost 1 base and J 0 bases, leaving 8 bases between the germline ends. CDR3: CASSLRAGSYEQYF. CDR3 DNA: TGTGCCAGCAGCTTGCGAGCAGGCTCCTACGAGCAGTACTTC.

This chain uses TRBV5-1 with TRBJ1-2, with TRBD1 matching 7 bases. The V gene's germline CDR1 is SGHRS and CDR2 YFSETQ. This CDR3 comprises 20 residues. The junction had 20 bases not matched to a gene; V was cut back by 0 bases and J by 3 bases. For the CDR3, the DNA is TGCGCCAGCAGCTTGGTTCCCACAGGGGCGTTAAGTAATTCGGACTATGGCTACACCTTC. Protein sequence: CASSLVPTGALSNSDYGYTF.

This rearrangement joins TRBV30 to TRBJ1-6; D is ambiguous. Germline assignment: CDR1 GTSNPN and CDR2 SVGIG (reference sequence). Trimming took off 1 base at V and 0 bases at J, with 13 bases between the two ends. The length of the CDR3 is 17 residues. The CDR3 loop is CAWSDLDPSSYNSPLHF. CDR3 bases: TGTGCCTGGAGTGACCTTGACCCGAGCTCCTATAATTCACCCCTCCACTTT.

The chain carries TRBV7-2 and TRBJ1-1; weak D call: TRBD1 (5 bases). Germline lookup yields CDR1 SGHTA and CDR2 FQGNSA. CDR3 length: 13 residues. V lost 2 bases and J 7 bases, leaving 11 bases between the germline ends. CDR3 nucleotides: TGTGCCAGCAGCTTACAGGGAGCGGGTGAAGCTTTCTTT. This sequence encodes CASSLQGAGEAFF.

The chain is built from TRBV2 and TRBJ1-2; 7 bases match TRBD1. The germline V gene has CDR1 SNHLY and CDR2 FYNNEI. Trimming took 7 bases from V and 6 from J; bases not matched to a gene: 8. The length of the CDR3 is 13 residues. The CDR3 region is CASKIDRVDGYTF. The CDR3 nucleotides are TGTGCCAGCAAAATCGACAGGGTGGATGGCTACACCTTC.

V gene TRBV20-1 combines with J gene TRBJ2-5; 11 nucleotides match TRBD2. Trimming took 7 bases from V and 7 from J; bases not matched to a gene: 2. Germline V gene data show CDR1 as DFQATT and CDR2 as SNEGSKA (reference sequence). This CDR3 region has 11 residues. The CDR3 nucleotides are TGCAGTGTTACTAGCGGGGGGACCCAGTACTTC. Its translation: CSVTSGGTQYF.

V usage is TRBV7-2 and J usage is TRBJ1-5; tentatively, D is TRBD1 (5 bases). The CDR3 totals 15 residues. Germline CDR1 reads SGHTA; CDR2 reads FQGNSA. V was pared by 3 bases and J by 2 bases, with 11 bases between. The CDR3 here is CASSFGDGRNQPQHF. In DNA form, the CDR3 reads TGTGCCAGCAGCTTCGGGGACGGACGCAATCAGCCCCAGCATTTT.

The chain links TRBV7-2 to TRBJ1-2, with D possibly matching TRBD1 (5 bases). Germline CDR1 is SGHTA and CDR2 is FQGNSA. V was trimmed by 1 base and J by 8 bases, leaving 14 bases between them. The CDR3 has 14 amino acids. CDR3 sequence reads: CASSLVTGVKGYTF. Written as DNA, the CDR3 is TGTGCCAGCAGCTTAGTGACGGGGGTGAAAGGCTACACCTTC.

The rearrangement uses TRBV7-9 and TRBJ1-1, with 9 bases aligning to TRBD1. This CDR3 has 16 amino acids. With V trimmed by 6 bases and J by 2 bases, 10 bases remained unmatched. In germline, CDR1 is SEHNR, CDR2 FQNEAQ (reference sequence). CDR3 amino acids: CASSLGQGVKNTEAFF. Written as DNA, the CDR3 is TGTGCCAGCAGTTTGGGACAGGGCGTAAAAAACACTGAAGCTTTCTTT.

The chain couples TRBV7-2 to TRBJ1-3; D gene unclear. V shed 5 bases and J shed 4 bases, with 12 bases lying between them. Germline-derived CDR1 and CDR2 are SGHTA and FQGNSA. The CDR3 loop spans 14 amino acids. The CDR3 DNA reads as TGTGCCAGCAGCCCCGTAGGATCCGGAAACACCATATATTTT. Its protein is CASSPVGSGNTIYF.

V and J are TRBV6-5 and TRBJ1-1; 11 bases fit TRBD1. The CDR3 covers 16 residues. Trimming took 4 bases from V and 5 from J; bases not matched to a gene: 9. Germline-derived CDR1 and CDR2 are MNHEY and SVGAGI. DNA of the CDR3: TGTGCCAGCAGTTTGGTTGGGACAGGGGGATTGACTGAAGCTTTCTTT. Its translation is CASSLVGTGGLTEAFF.

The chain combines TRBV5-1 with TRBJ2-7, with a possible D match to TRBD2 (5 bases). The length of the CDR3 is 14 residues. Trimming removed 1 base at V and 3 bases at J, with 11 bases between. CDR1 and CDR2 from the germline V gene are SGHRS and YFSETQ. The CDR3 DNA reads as TGCGCCAGCAGCTTGTCTACCGGGGACTACGAGCAGTACTTC. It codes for CASSLSTGDYEQYF.

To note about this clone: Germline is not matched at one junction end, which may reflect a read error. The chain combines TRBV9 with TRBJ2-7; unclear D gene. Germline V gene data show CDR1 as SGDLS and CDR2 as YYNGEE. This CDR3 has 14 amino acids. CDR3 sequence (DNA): TGTGCCAGCAACGTAGGACCCGCCGGGTACGAGCAGTACTTC. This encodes CASNVGPAGYEQYF. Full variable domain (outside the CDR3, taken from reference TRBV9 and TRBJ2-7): DSGVTQTPKHLITATGQRVTLRCSPRSGDLSVYWYQQSLDQGLQFLIQYYNGEERAKGNILERFSAQQFPDLHSELNLSSLELGDSALYFCASNVGPAGYEQYFGPGTRLTVT.

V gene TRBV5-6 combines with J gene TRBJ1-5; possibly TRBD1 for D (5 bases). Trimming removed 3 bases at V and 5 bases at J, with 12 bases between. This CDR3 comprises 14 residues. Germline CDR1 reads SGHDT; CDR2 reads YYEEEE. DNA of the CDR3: TGTGCCAGCAGCTGGGGGGGAAATGATCAGCCCCAGCATTTT. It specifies CASSWGGNDQPQHF. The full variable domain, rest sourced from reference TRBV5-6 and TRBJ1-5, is DAGVTQSPTHLIKTRGQQVTLRCSPKSGHDTVSWYQQALGQGPQFIFQYYEEEERQRGNFPDRFSGHQFPNYSSELNVNALLLGDSALYLCASSWGGNDQPQHFGDGTRLSIL.

As DNA, the CDR3 is TGCGCCAGCAGCGGGACAGGGGGCTTTAACACTGAAGCTTTCTTT. It specifies CASSGTGGFNTEAFF. This sequence joins TRBV5-1 and TRBJ1-1, with 12 positions matching TRBD1. The germline CDR1 and CDR2 sequences are SGHRS and YFSETQ. The CDR3 consists of 15 residues. The junction had 3 bases not matched to a gene; V was cut back by 4 bases and J by 2 bases.

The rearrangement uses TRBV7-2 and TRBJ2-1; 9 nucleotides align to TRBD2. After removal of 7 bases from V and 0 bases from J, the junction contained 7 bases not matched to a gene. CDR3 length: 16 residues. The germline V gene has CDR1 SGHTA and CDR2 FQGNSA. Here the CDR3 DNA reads TGTGCCAGCACCGGACTAGCGACAATCTCCTACAATGAGCAGTTCTTC. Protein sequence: CASTGLATISYNEQFF.

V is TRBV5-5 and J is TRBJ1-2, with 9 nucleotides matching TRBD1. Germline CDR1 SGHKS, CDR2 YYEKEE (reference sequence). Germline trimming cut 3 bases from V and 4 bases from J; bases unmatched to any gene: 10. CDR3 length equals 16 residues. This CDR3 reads CASSWALDRGTYGYTF. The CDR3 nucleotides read TGTGCCAGCAGCTGGGCGCTGGACAGGGGTACCTATGGCTACACCTTC.

The chain's CDR3 is CASSPPGLAGVGTGELFF. The CDR3 bases are TGTGCCAGCTCACCACCGGGACTAGCGGGAGTTGGCACCGGGGAGCTGTTTTTT. The rearrangement uses TRBV18 and TRBJ2-2; 14 positions agree with TRBD2. CDR1 is KGHSH, CDR2 LQKENI, per germline. The ends lost 0 bases at V and 4 bases at J; junction bases unmatched: 4. CDR3 length: 18 residues.

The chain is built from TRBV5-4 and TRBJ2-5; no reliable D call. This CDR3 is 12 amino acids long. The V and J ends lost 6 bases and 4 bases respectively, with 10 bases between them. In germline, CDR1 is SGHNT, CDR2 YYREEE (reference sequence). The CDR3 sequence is CASNKPGETQYF. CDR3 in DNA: TGTGCCAGCAACAAACCGGGAGAGACCCAGTACTTC.

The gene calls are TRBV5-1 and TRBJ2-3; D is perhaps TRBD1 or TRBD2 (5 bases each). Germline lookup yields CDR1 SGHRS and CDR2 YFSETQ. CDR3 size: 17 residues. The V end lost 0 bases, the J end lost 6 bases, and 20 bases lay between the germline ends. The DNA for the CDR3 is TGCGCCAGCAGCTTGGTTAAGTCCGGGGCGGCGGACGATACGCAGTATTTT. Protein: CASSLVKSGAADDTQYF.

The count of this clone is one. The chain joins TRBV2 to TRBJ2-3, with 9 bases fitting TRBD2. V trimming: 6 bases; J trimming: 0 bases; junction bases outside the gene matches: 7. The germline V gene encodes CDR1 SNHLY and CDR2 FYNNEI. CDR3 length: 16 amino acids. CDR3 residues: CASREGLASSTDTQYF. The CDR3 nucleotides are TGTGCCAGCAGAGAGGGACTAGCCTCTAGCACAGATACGCAGTATTTT.

The CDR3 protein is CASSREQGMNTEAFF. In DNA, the CDR3 is TGCGCCAGCAGCCGGGAACAGGGAATGAACACTGAAGCTTTCTTT. The chain employs TRBV5-1 and TRBJ1-1, with D possibly matching TRBD1 (6 bases). The CDR3 has 15 residues. Trimming left V 4 bases short and J 0 bases short, with 13 bases between. Germline lookup yields CDR1 SGHRS and CDR2 YFSETQ.